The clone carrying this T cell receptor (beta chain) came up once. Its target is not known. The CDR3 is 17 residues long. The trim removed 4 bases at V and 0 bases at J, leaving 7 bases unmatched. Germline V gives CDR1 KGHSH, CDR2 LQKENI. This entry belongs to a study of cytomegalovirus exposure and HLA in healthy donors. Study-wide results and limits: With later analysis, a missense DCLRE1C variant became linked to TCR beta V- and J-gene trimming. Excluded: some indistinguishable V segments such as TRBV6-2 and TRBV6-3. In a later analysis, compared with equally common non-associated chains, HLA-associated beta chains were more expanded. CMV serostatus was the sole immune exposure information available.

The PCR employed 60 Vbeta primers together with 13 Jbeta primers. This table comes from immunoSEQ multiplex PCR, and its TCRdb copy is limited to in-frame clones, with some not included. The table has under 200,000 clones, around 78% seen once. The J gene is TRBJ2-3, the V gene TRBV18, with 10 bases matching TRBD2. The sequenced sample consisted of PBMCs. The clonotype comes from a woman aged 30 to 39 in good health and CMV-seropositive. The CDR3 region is CASSLRTSGASTDTQYF. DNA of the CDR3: TGTGCCAGCTCACTTAGGACTAGCGGTGCTAGCACAGATACGCAGTATTTT.